This TCR beta chain was documented in a study of blood T cell repertoires in COVID-19. The wider study: Acute and convalescent COVID-19 specimens originated in the United States, Italy and Spain.

Sequencing was performed with immunoSEQ multiplex PCR; in TCRdb, only in-frame clones are kept and a portion is missing. The sample contains 73,000 or so clones, 91% of which appear only once. After removal of 5 bases from V and 6 bases from J, the junction contained 8 bases not matched to a gene. The CDR3 covers 14 residues. From germline, CDR1 is SGHDT and CDR2 YYEEEE. This sequence joins TRBV5-6 and TRBJ1-1; 9 bases are shared with TRBD1. Specimen: peripheral blood. The receptor's source is a human donor with active COVID-19. The donor label of this sample is uncertain. CDR3 DNA sequence: TGTGCCAGCAGTCCGTACAGGGGGCGACCTGAAGCTTTCTTT. Translation gives CASSPYRGRPEAFF. Combining the CDR3 with reference TRBV5-6 and TRBJ1-1 gives the whole variable domain DAGVTQSPTHLIKTRGQQVTLRCSPKSGHDTVSWYQQALGQGPQFIFQYYEEEERQRGNFPDRFSGHQFPNYSSELNVNALLLGDSALYLCASSPYRGRPEAFFGQGTRLTVV.